These 21 T cell receptor beta chains originate from one sample sequenced in a study of blood T cell repertoires in COVID-19. TCRdb keeps only in-frame clones here, not all; method: immunoSEQ multiplex PCR. The sample yields almost 250,000 clones, around nine tenths seen once. Sequencing was performed on PBMCs or T cells enriched from blood (not recorded which). The receptors here all came from a woman aged 50 to 65 who had recovered from COVID-19.

The rearrangement links TRBV30 to TRBJ1-4; D may be TRBD1 (5 bases). The CDR3 is 17 amino acids. From germline, CDR1 is GTSNPN and CDR2 SVGIG (reference sequence). The V gene lost 2 bases and the J gene lost 2 bases, with 18 bases spanning the gap. In DNA form, the CDR3 reads TGTGCCTGGAGTTTGTCTGTTTATGGGGCGACTAATGAAAAACTGTTTTTT. It is translated as CAWSLSVYGATNEKLFF.

This rearrangement joins TRBV25-1 to TRBJ1-4; D is ambiguous. Trimming pared 4 bases from V and 0 bases from J, leaving 12 bases between. The germline V gene has CDR1 MGHDK and CDR2 SYGVNS. This CDR3 has 16 amino acids. CDR3 coding DNA: TGTGCCAGCAGTGTAGACACGGTCGCAACTAATGAAAAACTGTTTTTT. Translating it yields CASSVDTVATNEKLFF.

This clone was seen just once. J is TRBJ2-1 and V is TRBV10-3, with 9 bases lining up with TRBD2. J was trimmed by 8 bases and V by 4 bases; bases with no gene match: 6. CDR3 size: 14 residues. CDR1 is ENHRY and CDR2 is SYGVKD in the germline V gene. CDR3 region: CAISVNSGSDEQFF. The CDR3 bases are TGTGCCATCAGTGTGAATAGCGGGAGTGATGAGCAGTTCTTC.

The chain links TRBV5-5 to TRBJ1-3; a weak D match, TRBD1 (5 bases). Germline V gene sequence: CDR1 SGHKS, CDR2 YYEKEE (reference sequence). The ends were cut back, 1 base at V and 0 bases at J, with 14 bases in the middle. There are 17 residues in the CDR3. CDR3 nucleotide sequence: TGTGCCAGCAGCTTGTCTGTGACAGCAAGCTCTGGAAACACCATATATTTT. It encodes CASSLSVTASSGNTIYF.

The V call is TRBV7-6, the J call TRBJ2-7; 8 nucleotides line up with TRBD1. Losses at the gene ends were 3 bases for V and 4 bases for J; bases not matched to a gene: 5. The CDR3 is made up of 14 amino acids. Germline-derived CDR1 and CDR2 are SGHVS and FNYEAQ. The CDR3 protein is CASSLSGGGYEQYF. CDR3 nucleotide sequence: TGTGCCAGCAGCTTGTCAGGGGGCGGGTACGAGCAGTACTTC.

This clone appeared once. The rearrangement uses TRBV2 and TRBJ1-4, with unresolved D. The CDR3 spans 16 residues. V was trimmed by 1 base and J by 0 bases, leaving 9 bases between them. Germline CDR1 is SNHLY and CDR2 is FYNNEI. The CDR3 region has the DNA TGTGCCAGCAGTGAAGGGCAGTTTGCAACTAATGAAAAACTGTTTTTT. This codes for CASSEGQFATNEKLFF.

The V gene is TRBV2, the J gene TRBJ2-7, with D perhaps matching TRBD2 (5 bases). V dropped 4 bases and J dropped 7 bases, with 14 bases sitting between them. The CDR3 is 13 amino acids. Germline loops: CDR1 SNHLY, CDR2 FYNNEI. The CDR3 nucleotides are TGTGCCAGCAGTGTGGGCTTAGCGCGGGAGCAGTACTTC. It yields the protein CASSVGLAREQYF.

The gene calls are TRBV7-3 and TRBJ2-5, with D possibly being TRBD2 (5 bases). CDR1 is SGHTA, CDR2 FQGTGA, per germline. The V end lost 5 bases, the J end lost 5 bases, and 18 bases lay between the germline ends. The CDR3 sequence is 15 residues long. CDR3 in DNA: TGTGCCAGCAGCCCCGGTTCTAGCCCGACGGAGACCCAGTACTTC. Translating gives CASSPGSSPTETQYF.

This clone was recorded once. This chain uses TRBV19 with TRBJ2-7, with TRBD1 matching 9 bases. CDR3 size: 14 residues. Germline V gene data show CDR1 as LNHDA and CDR2 as SQIVND (reference sequence). The V and J ends lost 3 bases and 4 bases, in that order; junction bases with no gene match: 4. The CDR3 DNA sequence: TGTGCCAGTAGTATCGGGACAGGGCAGTACGAGCAGTACTTC. Protein: CASSIGTGQYEQYF.

The rearrangement links TRBV18 to TRBJ1-1, with 8 bases lining up with TRBD1. CDR3 length: 15 residues. V was pared by 2 bases and J by 0 bases, with 2 bases of the junction left unmatched. Germline CDR1 reads KGHSH; CDR2 reads LQKENI. The CDR3: CASSPGQGLNTEAFF. The CDR3 nucleotides are TGTGCCAGCTCACCAGGACAGGGTTTGAACACTGAAGCTTTCTTT.

V gene TRBV4-3 combines with J gene TRBJ1-1, with TRBD1 as a possible D gene (6 bases). The germline gives CDR1 LGHNA, CDR2 YSLEER. V was pared by 11 bases and J by 4 bases, with 20 bases between. The CDR3 spans 14 residues. This CDR3 reads CASKRGGMGTEAFF. The CDR3 DNA reads TGCGCCTCTAAAAGGGGGGGGATGGGCACTGAAGCTTTCTTT.

The V call is TRBV7-2, the J call TRBJ2-2; a weak D match, TRBD2 (5 bases). Looked up from germline, CDR1 is SGHTA and CDR2 is FQGNSA. Trimming took 5 bases from V and 4 from J, leaving 17 bases between them. The CDR3 is 16 amino acids. The CDR3 region is CASSDRPNRGTGELFF. The CDR3 DNA is TGTGCCAGCAGCGACCGACCGAACCGGGGCACCGGGGAGCTGTTTTTT.

The chain couples TRBV27 to TRBJ2-1; the match to TRBD2 covers 14 bases. With V trimmed by 8 bases and J by 6 bases, 9 bases remained unmatched. Germline CDR1 and CDR2: MNHEY and SMNVEV (reference sequence). This CDR3 has 16 residues. The CDR3 DNA is TGTGCCAGCGGACTAGCGGGAGGATTTGGGATCAATGAGCAGTTCTTC. Translation gives CASGLAGGFGINEQFF.

The genes are TRBV2 and TRBJ2-6, with 8 bases identical to TRBD1. With V trimmed by 7 bases and J by 0 bases, 5 bases remained unmatched. The CDR3 sequence is 16 residues long. Looked up from germline, CDR1 is SNHLY and CDR2 is FYNNEI. CDR3 residues: CASTLQGDSGANVLTF. DNA for the CDR3: TGTGCCAGCACCTTACAGGGGGACTCTGGGGCCAACGTCCTGACTTTC.

The chain links TRBV19 to TRBJ1-4, with no clear D. This CDR3 contains 11 residues. The ends were cut back, 4 bases at V and 7 bases at J, with 4 bases in the middle. Germline CDR1 LNHDA, CDR2 SQIVND (reference sequence). As DNA, the CDR3 is TGTGCCAGTAGTAACGGTGAAAAACTGTTTTTT. Its protein product is CASSNGEKLFF.

The chain combines TRBV27 with TRBJ2-7; 15 bases fit TRBD2. From germline, CDR1 is MNHEY and CDR2 SMNVEV (reference sequence). Trimming at V came to 5 bases and at J to 1 base, leaving 9 bases not matched to a gene. The CDR3 is 18 residues long. CDR3 protein: CASSTGTSGRRGSYEQYF. CDR3 sequence (DNA): TGTGCCAGCAGTACCGGGACTAGCGGGAGGCGGGGGTCCTACGAGCAGTACTTC.

This CDR3 reads CASRACRLKKQETQYF. The CDR3 coding sequence is TGCGCCAGCAGGGCCTGCAGGCTGAAAAAACAAGAGACCCAGTACTTC. The J gene is TRBJ2-5, the V gene TRBV10-1; D remains unclear. The CDR3 is made up of 16 amino acids. V was cut by 6 bases and J by 2 bases, with 19 bases left in between. CDR1 WNHNN and CDR2 SYGVQD come from the germline V gene (reference sequence).

The chain combines TRBV29-1 with TRBJ1-1; 10 positions match TRBD1. This CDR3 region has 12 residues. V was pared by 4 bases and J by 10 bases, with 6 bases of the junction left unmatched. Germline assignment: CDR1 SQVTM and CDR2 ANQGSEA. CDR3 DNA sequence: TGCAGCGTTGTAGACAGGGGGCGCCGAGCTTTCTTT. Amino acid sequence: CSVVDRGRRAFF.

The chain has TRBV7-6 and TRBJ2-1, with a tentative D call TRBD1 (5 bases). The germline V gene encodes CDR1 SGHVS and CDR2 FNYEAQ. V dropped 4 bases and J dropped 1 base, with 14 bases sitting between them. This CDR3 spans 16 amino acids. This CDR3 reads CASSYGPTDSYNEQFF. The DNA of the CDR3 is TGTGCCAGCAGCTATGGTCCGACAGATTCCTACAATGAGCAGTTCTTC.

The chain recombines TRBV3-1 (or the pseudogene TRBV3-2) with TRBJ2-1; perhaps TRBD1 as D (5 bases). Germline V CDR1 and CDR2: LGHDT, YNNKEL (reference sequence). CDR3 length equals 16 residues. V lost 1 base, J lost 2 bases, and 12 bases lay in between. The CDR3 sequence is CASSQVGAPPYNEQFF. CDR3 nucleotide sequence: TGTGCCAGCAGCCAAGTAGGGGCCCCCCCCTACAATGAGCAGTTCTTC.

This clone counts as medium-sized. The gene calls are TRBV19 and TRBJ2-1, with 9 nucleotides matching TRBD2. V trimming: 4 bases; J trimming: 4 bases; junction bases outside the gene matches: 5. This CDR3 contains 15 residues. Germline CDR1 and CDR2: LNHDA and SQIVND (reference sequence). CDR3 residues: CASSSRLADYNEQFF. The CDR3 DNA is TGTGCCAGTAGTAGCCGACTAGCGGATTACAATGAGCAGTTCTTC.